This entry features one TCR beta chain sequence. It lacks a known antigen. Base qualities are missing; no much larger clone stands one base away. This sample is part of a study of T cell clones after liver transplantation (dated by TCRdb to about 2019). Study-wide context: Samples were obtained from ITN030ST, a randomized trial in which withdrawal of immunosuppression was attempted within 2 years of liver transplantation. Donor-reactive T cell clones were identified by TCRbeta sequencing following a pre-transplant mixed lymphocyte reaction and were subsequently tracked in post-transplant blood. Tolerance was defined as complete immunosuppression withdrawal for at least one year with no rise in liver enzymes beyond twice the upper limit of normal. Third party-reactive TCRbeta sequences were also identified from pre-transplant MLRs to serve as an antigen-independent comparator for donor-reactive sequences. Of the eight recipients, three were HCV-positive, while the remaining recipients had been transplanted for non-autoimmune, non-viral indications. The studied cohort comprised 8 liver transplant recipients, 3 classified as tolerant and 5 as non-tolerant. Blood samples were collected pre-transplant, pre-randomization before withdrawal, and post-randomization after either complete withdrawal or failed withdrawal. Subjects received no induction therapy and standard immunosuppression until randomization at 12-24 months post-transplant.

Unstimulated PBMCs, after thawing, were stained for CD3, CD4 and CD8 and then FACS-sorted into CD3+CD4+ and CD3+CD8+ populations. All 8 studied subjects were randomized to withdrawal of immunosuppression. The Qiagen DNeasy Blood and Tissue Kit was used for isolation of genomic DNA. From the cysteine through the phenylalanine, the CDR3 covers 16 amino acids. Just the 48-base CDR3 DNA is kept, in frame starting at base 1. CDR1 and CDR2, looked up from the germline V gene, are MGHRA and YSYEKL. From V the trimming removes 4 bases and from J it removes 3 bases, while the gene matches leave 10 bases of the junction unaccounted for. High-throughput TCRbeta CDR3 sequencing of frozen genomic DNA was performed by immunoSEQ, with PCR amplification, mapping, bias correction and internal controls included. Turning to the authors' computational methods: Productive rearrangements were kept, and unique TCRbeta sequences were defined by CDR3 nucleotide sequence plus V and J gene. For classification of a sequence as donor-reactive, at least 5-fold expansion in CFSE-low cells relative to unstimulated pre-transplant cells and a frequency of at least 0.01% were required. To ensure at least 90% detection power, minimum frequency thresholds were set for each subject based on that subject's lowest-template unstimulated sample. Jensen-Shannon divergence between the top 1000 TCRbeta sequences post-transplant and pre-transplant was used to measure repertoire turnover. Two-sided Fisher's exact tests were used to test for changes in how often donor-reactive sequences were detected. Entries here come from immuneACCESS through TCRdb and include only in-frame sequences with V and J called. Some clones fail to appear in such tables; in the studies checked, an unresolved V gene covers under half of the shortfall, and the cause of the remainder is unknown. D and trimming come from the DNA, and the V and J calls and clone size come from that table. The sample table contains roughly 56,000 clones; only one count was recorded for about 69% of them. Around 9.4% of the sample is in the top ten clones.

What the work shows at the level of the full study, not this receptor alone: Conclusions were preliminary, limited by small, heterogeneous patient numbers and non-standardized post-transplant time points. Donor-reactive sequences decreased more than third party-reactive sequences, which suggests partial antigen-specific deletion that was not related to withdrawal success. When repertoire turnover was accounted for, significantly reduced detection of donor-reactive sequences was found in 7 of 8 subjects for CD4 and in 8 of 8 subjects for CD8. In 5 of 8 subjects, circulating donor-reactive CD4 TCRbeta sequences decreased significantly after transplant, regardless of tolerance or HCV status. Since no allograft tissue specimens were available, donor-reactive T cells may have migrated into the graft instead of being deleted. In a couple of subjects, low numbers of available donor cells limited the measurable donor-reactive repertoire.

This clonotype originated in a human patient who received a liver transplant. Some T cells may originate with the graft donor following a transplant. The sample consisted of CD4+ T cells from blood, taken about 56 months after liver transplant. Recombination joined TRBV4-1 with TRBJ2-7; the central 9 bases match TRBD1. This receptor carries the CDR3 CASSRSPGQGNYEQYF. The nucleotide sequence reads TGCGCCAGCAGCCGGAGTCCGGGACAGGGTAACTACGAGCAGTACTTC.